The sequence of this T cell receptor beta chain was determined in a study of blood T cells in healthy people across ages (dated by TCRdb to between 2014 and 2017). About the investigation overall: In model experiments, template switching captured about one uniquely barcoded TCR beta cDNA molecule for every two T cells. Age-related changes in TCR beta repertoire diversity were measured in the study by deep sequencing normalized with unique cDNA molecular identifiers. The donors were divided into four age groups: young (average around 15 years), middle-aged (approximately 41), aged (approximately 62) and long-lived (roughly 82). To avoid experimental bias, donors of different ages were distributed randomly across sequencing lanes. Two additional independent replicas of 1 million unique cDNA reads from the same blood draw were analyzed for two donors (one aged 18 to 30 and one aged 80 or older).

This clonotype was observed at least ten times. Its antigen remains undetermined. Within one base of it there is no much larger clone, and no base qualities were kept. Donors were under 40 systemically healthy Caucasian individuals from Russia aged roughly 6 to 100 years. Approximately 10 milliliters of peripheral blood were collected from each donor into EDTA-treated Vacutainer tubes. Ficoll-Paque density-gradient centrifugation was used to isolate PBMCs, with at least 6 million per sample. Trizol reagent was used to extract total RNA from PBMCs, with at least 5 micrograms per sample. Naive CD45RAhigh/CD27high T cell percentages were measured by flow cytometry on a PBMC aliquot from every donor. CDR1 and CDR2 are read off the germline V gene as SGHRS and YFSETQ. V is trimmed back by 4 bases and J by 6 bases, and the junction contains 18 bases that no gene match accounts for. The CDR3, from cysteine to phenylalanine, totals 18 residues. Left in the record is the CDR3 DNA by itself, 54 bases read in frame from the first base.

Broad study findings and their caveats: Observed TCR beta diversity per million T cells fell roughly linearly with age, and a significant reduction was already apparent by age about 43. Bulk unsorted PBMC profiling prevented conclusive comparison of naive and antigen-experienced compartments. Estimates of total diversity based on one million sequenced T cells were considered lower bounds and underestimates. Observed TCR beta diversity correlated strongly with the percentage of naive T cells measured by flow cytometry. The CMV infection status of donors was not known, potentially confounding age-related changes in expanded clonotypes. Compared with the aged group, the long-lived group had more naive CD4+ T cells, fewer expanded clones and increased TCR diversity, suggesting age selection.

Libraries were prepared through 5' RACE. Reads for this sample came from an Illumina HiSeq 2500. A second PCR of 7 to 11 cycles was performed with a sample-barcoded 5' primer and a J-beta primer mix. A template-switch 5' adaptor carrying 12 random nucleotides introduced a unique molecular identifier onto each TCR beta cDNA molecule. Each sample yielded at least 3 million CDR3-containing paired-end reads. The Mint cDNA synthesis kit, primed by a TRBC-specific oligonucleotide, was used to synthesize first-strand cDNA from all RNA. Following uracil-DNA glycosylase treatment, a first 18-cycle PCR with universal primers M1SS and BC2_uni_R was performed on all cDNA. For the original study's pipeline: Each sample was normalized by randomly selecting 1 million high-quality reads, each carrying a distinct molecular identifier. Reads sharing molecular identifiers were discarded rather than binned into consensus sequences. MiTCR, run with a Q25 quality threshold and the strictest error-elimination algorithm, handled CDR3 identification, clonotype clustering and error correction. A nonparametric unseen species model with Euler transformation was used to estimate a lower bound on total TCR beta diversity. TCRdb ran its own pipeline on the public reads, namely fastp trimming at Q25 and MiXCR clone calling, and kept in-frame beta chains. All rows with the same CDR3 protein become a single entry with the most common DNA and genes. TCRdb's processing, not the authors', yielded these V and J calls. The sample data list 500,000 to 700,000 distinct CDR3 sequences, and about 30% of these were observed just once. The top ten hold around 16% of the sample.

The sequence was collected from an elderly woman in good health. The chain is made from TRBV5-1 and TRBJ2-1; 8 bases in between match TRBD2. The sample taken for sequencing was blood. The CDR3 protein: CASSLTWSQRGWGNEQFF. The sequenced DNA is TGCGCCAGCAGCCTCACTTGGAGTCAGCGGGGGTGGGGCAATGAGCAGTTCTTC.